This is a list of T cell receptor beta chains from one sample in a study of blood T cell repertoires in COVID-19. Sequencing used immunoSEQ multiplex PCR; TCRdb keeps in-frame clones, though not all of them. The top ten clones hold around 6% of a sample with some 350,000 clones, about 87% of them seen once. Material: peripheral blood. The source of these receptors is a woman in her forties or fifties with COVID-19, enrolled during active disease. CDR3s include the opening cysteine and the closing phenylalanine or tryptophan. The order of the fields is V gene, CDR3 protein.

TRBV19,CASSMAGTSGYNRELFF
TRBV2,CASSGDRSPQGGYTF
TRBV5-1,CASSPWTGLYNEQFF
TRBV5-8,CASRTYSNYGYTF
TRBV5-4,CASSLFVGQGTYEQYF
TRBV5-1,CASSLQGTSETQYF
TRBV6-5,CASSSGGQGSNYGYTF
TRBV24-1,CATSHSGGNYNEQFF
TRBV27,CASSLFGLAGGVEQYF
TRBV12-3/TRBV12-4,CASSVQTNTEAFF
TRBV2,CATTRPARGDEQFF
TRBV5-4,CASSLGEASGSTDTQYF
TRBV9,CASSSPTGVLRHQPQHF
TRBV29-1,CSVIAGGSYNEQFF
TRBV28,CASVSGSLNTGELFF
TRBV18,CASSPLGLVDEQYF
TRBV10-2,CASSSPGSNQPQHF
TRBV3-1/TRBV3-2,CASSQTPSGNGELFF
TRBV5-1,CASSFTRTSGNEQFF
TRBV6-5,CASSYSQGGDYGYTF
TRBV3-1/TRBV3-2,CASSRGQGNYGYTF
TRBV5-6,CASSLFGSAISYEQYF
TRBV5-1,CASSLGDRMHSNQPQHF
TRBV7-6,CASSSRDSSYEQYF
TRBV19,CASSPREGTGYTF
TRBV4-3,CASSQDWLADYEQYF
TRBV30,CAWSVAASGTEAFF
TRBV5-1,CASHTASALNTGELFF
TRBV19,CASSIVWTSGRAISHEQYF